The 15 T cell receptor beta chains presented below share a single source sample, sequenced in a study of radiotherapy plus CTLA-4 blockade in lung cancer (dated by TCRdb to 2016 to 2018). Libraries were prepared through the immunoSEQ multiplex PCR assay. TCRdb provides this immuneACCESS table in a form limited to in-frame rearrangements. Some clones are lacking; in checked studies, under half of them reflect an unresolved V gene, and why the rest are absent is not known. The sample table holds 47,000 or so clones, of which roughly 85% were seen once. The top ten clones comprise about 30% of the sample. The sample consisted of peripheral blood, taken from a patient treated with radiotherapy plus ipilimumab. The receptors originated from a human donor with non-small cell lung cancer whose response to radiotherapy plus ipilimumab could not be evaluated.

The rearrangement uses TRBV9 and TRBJ1-1; possibly TRBD1 for D (5 bases). V shed 4 bases and J shed 4 bases, with 17 bases lying between them. Germline V CDR1 and CDR2: SGDLS, YYNGEE. The CDR3 loop spans 15 amino acids. The CDR3 DNA reads as TGTGCCAGCAGCCCAGAACCGTCGGGGGGCACTGAAGCTTTCTTT. Residues: CASSPEPSGGTEAFF.

The chain has TRBV2 and TRBJ1-2; a weak D match, TRBD1 (6 bases). Germline loops: CDR1 SNHLY, CDR2 FYNNEI. Trimming stripped 0 bases from V and 6 bases from J, with 8 bases between. This CDR3 is built from 13 residues. The DNA for the CDR3 is TGTGCCAGCAGTGAAGCCAGGGGCCATGGCTACACCTTC. Its translation is CASSEARGHGYTF.

This clone occurred a few times. V usage is TRBV6-1 and J usage is TRBJ1-5, with D possibly being TRBD1 (5 bases). CDR3 length: 17 amino acids. Germline V gene sequence: CDR1 MNHNS, CDR2 SASEGT. The V gene lost 0 bases and the J gene lost 6 bases, with 18 bases spanning the gap. CDR3 sequence reads: CASSEAGGGRSAQPQHF. The CDR3, as DNA: TGTGCCAGCAGTGAAGCCGGCGGGGGGAGGTCGGCTCAGCCCCAGCATTTT.

This rearrangement joins TRBV19 to TRBJ2-7; 9 bases align to TRBD1. J lost 2 bases, V lost 4 bases, and 6 bases had no gene match. The germline gives CDR1 LNHDA, CDR2 SQIVND (reference sequence). The CDR3 runs to 15 residues. The CDR3 region is CASSTSTGGPYEQYF. The CDR3 bases are TGTGCCAGTAGTACCTCGACAGGGGGTCCCTACGAGCAGTACTTC.

This chain joins TRBV4-2 and TRBJ1-2; D unclear. V was pared by 9 bases and J by 7 bases, with 15 bases between. The CDR3 has 12 residues. Germline V gene data show CDR1 as LGHNA and CDR2 as YNFKEQ. CDR3 amino acids: CASLQRETGYTF. The CDR3 DNA follows: TGTGCCAGTTTACAGAGGGAAACTGGCTACACCTTC.

This chain uses TRBV15 with TRBJ2-7; D not certain. The CDR3 sequence is 13 residues long. Germline V gene sequence: CDR1 LNHNV, CDR2 YYDKDF (reference sequence). V lost 2 bases and J 3 bases, leaving 8 bases between the germline ends. CDR3 nucleotide sequence: TGTGCCACCAGCAGATTAAACAGCTACGAGCAGTACTTC. This encodes CATSRLNSYEQYF. Full variable domain (outside the CDR3, taken from reference TRBV15 and TRBJ2-7): DAMVIQNPRYQVTQFGKPVTLSCSQTLNHNVMYWYQQKSSQAPKLLFHYYDKDFNNEADTPDNFQSRRPNTSFCFLDIRSPGLGDTAMYLCATSRLNSYEQYFGPGTRLTVT.

V usage is TRBV6-6 and J usage is TRBJ1-5; D may be TRBD1 (5 bases). The germline V and J ends were trimmed by 6 bases and 0 bases, with 12 bases remaining between them. The CDR3 is 15 amino acids. Per the germline V gene, CDR1 is MNHNY and CDR2 is SVGAGI (reference sequence). This CDR3 is CASRAATDSNQPQHF. The CDR3 DNA reads as TGTGCCAGCAGGGCCGCGACAGATAGCAATCAGCCCCAGCATTTT.

This rearrangement joins TRBV30 to TRBJ2-7; 14 bases line up with TRBD2. Germline values: CDR1 GTSNPN, CDR2 SVGIG (reference sequence). V lost 1 base and J lost 1; bases outside the gene matches: 6. This CDR3 comprises 17 residues. For the CDR3, the DNA is TGTGCCTGGAGTGAGACTAGCGGGAGGGCCAGTTCCTACGAGCAGTACTTC. It encodes CAWSETSGRASSYEQYF.

V and J are TRBV4-3 and TRBJ1-2; TRBD1 aligns across 7 bases. CDR1 is LGHNA, CDR2 YSLEER, per germline. Trimming cost V 3 bases and J 8 bases; bases outside gene matches: 15. The CDR3 is 16 residues long. This CDR3 reads CASSQGYTGARWGYTF. CDR3 bases: TGCGCCAGCAGCCAGGGTTACACAGGGGCCCGATGGGGCTACACCTTC.

The chain has TRBV19 and TRBJ2-2; D is unclear. Germline V gene data show CDR1 as LNHDA and CDR2 as SQIVND (reference sequence). Trimming cost V 3 bases and J 7 bases, with 12 bases left between them. The CDR3 is 14 residues long. CDR3 sequence reads: CASSMALLNGELFF. The CDR3 DNA is TGTGCCAGTAGTATGGCCCTCCTTAACGGGGAGCTGTTTTTT. Variable domain in full (rest from reference TRBV19 and TRBJ2-2): DGGITQSPKYLFRKEGQNVTLSCEQNLNHDAMYWYRQDPGQGLRLIYYSQIVNDFQKGDIAEGYSVSREKKESFPLTVTSAQKNPTAFYLCASSMALLNGELFFGEGSRLTVL.

The chain is built from TRBV5-8 and TRBJ1-2, with 7 bases lining up with TRBD1. The ends lost 3 bases at V and 4 bases at J; junction bases unmatched: 6. The length of the CDR3 is 14 residues. CDR1 SGHTS and CDR2 YDEGEE come from the germline V gene. CDR3 residues: CASSSRDRLYGYTF. The CDR3 nucleotides read TGTGCCAGCAGCTCCCGGGACAGACTCTATGGCTACACCTTC.

This clone was observed once. This chain uses TRBV6-1 with TRBJ2-7, with 12 bases matching TRBD2. The CDR3 has 16 amino acids. Germline lookup yields CDR1 MNHNS and CDR2 SASEGT. Trimming cost V 3 bases and J 3 bases; bases outside gene matches: 6. The CDR3 here is CASSDRRTSGIYEQYF. CDR3 DNA: TGTGCCAGCAGTGACCGTCGGACTAGCGGGATCTACGAGCAGTACTTC.

The V and J genes are TRBV7-9 and TRBJ1-1, with 8 bases matching TRBD1. CDR1 and CDR2 from the germline V gene are SEHNR and FQNEAQ (reference sequence). This CDR3 spans 14 amino acids. The V segment lost 4 bases and the J segment 0 bases; nucleotides outside the gene matches: 1. The CDR3 loop is CASSSGQVNTEAFF. The DNA of the CDR3 is TGTGCCAGCAGCTCGGGACAGGTGAACACTGAAGCTTTCTTT.

In this sample, this clone turned up once. The genes are TRBV9 and TRBJ2-3; tentatively, D is TRBD1 (6 bases). The CDR3 loop spans 16 amino acids. Germline V gene lookup returns CDR1 SGDLS and CDR2 YYNGEE. The germline V and J ends were trimmed by 4 bases and 0 bases, with 15 bases remaining between them. The CDR3 nucleotides read TGTGCCAGCAGCTCCAGAACAGGGATGAGCACAGATACGCAGTATTTT. It yields the protein CASSSRTGMSTDTQYF.

The CDR3, as DNA: TGCGCCAGCAGCTTGAGAGGCGTGGGGGCCTCGAACACCGGGGAGCTGTTTTTT. This sequence encodes CASSLRGVGASNTGELFF. The rearrangement joins TRBV5-1 to TRBJ2-2; possibly TRBD1 for D (6 bases). The V gene lost 1 base and the J gene lost 0 bases, with 16 bases spanning the gap. CDR1 is SGHRS and CDR2 is YFSETQ in the germline V gene. The CDR3 contains 18 residues.